The rows below give T cell receptor beta chains drawn from one sample of a study of identical twins. Each CDR3 protein gets one entry after TCRdb re-called the 5' RACE reads with MiXCR. The sample holds just over 500,000 distinct CDR3 sequences; around 20% are singletons and the top ten take roughly 0.9%. This sample also belongs to another study, concerning T cells expressing NK-cell markers.

The sample taken for sequencing was CD4+ T cells sorted from blood. The source is a woman between 18 and 30 years old in good health. Both conserved end residues are part of each CDR3. The D gene is left open where the match is weak. Rows may omit the clone size; those that give it use once, few, many or a size class.

length	V	J	D	size	CDR3	DNA
14	TRBV5-1	TRBJ1-1	.	.	CASSVPTGNTEAFF	TGCGCCAGCAGCGTACCGACGGGGAACACTGAAGCTTTCTTT
14	TRBV29-1	TRBJ1-6	TRBD1	few	CSVAGTEYNSPLHF	TGCAGCGTCGCTGGGACAGAATATAATTCACCCCTCCACTTT
16	TRBV12-3/TRBV12-4	TRBJ1-5	TRBD1	many	CASSLRTGPLNQPQHF	TGTGCCAGCAGTCTCAGGACAGGACCCCTCAATCAGCCCCAGCATTTT
14	TRBV6-5	TRBJ1-5	TRBD1	few	CASSYDRGGQPQHF	TGTGCCAGCAGTTACGACAGGGGTGGACAGCCCCAGCATTTT
15	TRBV5-1	TRBJ2-5	.	few	CASSLSGTIGETQYF	TGCGCCAGCAGCTTGTCCGGGACGATAGGGGAGACCCAGTACTTC
12	TRBV21-1	TRBJ1-2	.	.	CASSDTPWGYTF	TGTGCCAGCAGCGATACCCCCTGGGGCTACACCTTC
14	TRBV12-3/TRBV12-4	TRBJ1-2	.	many	CASSWTGRSYGYTF	TGTGCCAGCAGTTGGACGGGGAGATCCTATGGCTACACCTTC
15	TRBV9	TRBJ1-3	.	.	CASSYRPPPGNTIYF	TGTGCCAGCAGCTACAGGCCCCCTCCTGGAAACACCATATATTTT
12	TRBV20-1	TRBJ1-1	TRBD1	few	CSTDRGYAEAFF	TGCAGCACGGACAGGGGGTACGCTGAAGCTTTCTTT
14	TRBV9	TRBJ2-3	TRBD2	.	CASSPRGGEDTQYF	TGTGCCAGCAGCCCCCGGGGGGGCGAAGATACGCAGTATTTT
16	TRBV24-1	TRBJ2-1	.	few	CATSGRTPEGYNEQFF	TGTGCCACCAGTGGGCGGACCCCCGAGGGGTACAATGAGCAGTTCTTC
11	TRBV7-9	TRBJ2-7	.	few	CASSSMGEQYF	TGTGCCAGCAGCTCGATGGGCGAGCAGTACTTC
13	TRBV25-1	TRBJ2-3	.	.	CASSEAGNRAQYF	TGTGCCAGCAGTGAAGCGGGGAATCGGGCGCAGTATTTT
12	TRBV20-1	TRBJ1-1	.	once	CSARTQIPEAFF	TGCAGTGCTAGAACCCAGATTCCTGAAGCTTTCTTT
12	TRBV20-1	TRBJ1-4	.	few	CSASGTNEKLFF	TGCAGTGCTTCAGGGACTAATGAAAAACTGTTTTTT
12	TRBV20-1	TRBJ1-1	TRBD1	.	CSAWTGNTEAFF	TGCAGTGCTTGGACAGGCAACACTGAAGCTTTCTTT
19	TRBV4-3	TRBJ2-2	TRBD2	few	CASSQVALAGVLNTGELFF	TGCGCCAGCAGCCAAGTGGCACTAGCGGGAGTGTTGAACACCGGGGAGCTGTTTTTT
15	TRBV7-2	TRBJ2-7	.	.	CASSLVGTALHEQYF	TGTGCCAGCAGCTTAGTAGGGACCGCGCTCCACGAGCAGTACTTC
16	TRBV20-1	TRBJ1-6	.	.	CSAKLGPITYNSPLHF	TGCAGTGCTAAATTAGGACCTATCACCTATAATTCACCCCTCCACTTT
14	TRBV27	TRBJ2-5	.	few	CASRGEVPQETQYF	TGTGCCAGCAGGGGGGAAGTGCCTCAAGAGACCCAGTACTTC
14	TRBV29-1	TRBJ1-1	TRBD1	few	CSVHTGTGPSEAFF	TGCAGCGTTCATACCGGGACAGGGCCTTCTGAAGCTTTCTTT
16	TRBV7-8	TRBJ2-3	.	.	CASRIRKAQTSDTQYF	TGTGCCAGCAGAATAAGAAAGGCTCAGACATCAGATACGCAGTATTTT
15	TRBV9	TRBJ2-2	.	.	CASSDPGLLTGELFF	TGTGCCAGCAGCGATCCGGGACTGCTCACCGGGGAGCTGTTTTTT
10	TRBV6-5	TRBJ1-6	.	.	CASGRAPLHF	TGTGCCAGCGGACGGGCGCCCCTCCACTTT
17	TRBV7-7	TRBJ2-3	TRBD2	.	CASSLRDSGGDTDTQYF	TGTGCTAGCAGCTTACGGGATAGCGGGGGAGACACAGATACGCAGTATTTT
18	TRBV2	TRBJ2-1	TRBD2	few	CASSSRPLAGGSHNEQFF	TGTGCCAGCAGTTCCCGTCCCCTAGCGGGAGGTTCCCACAATGAGCAGTTCTTC
16	TRBV6-1	TRBJ2-2	TRBD2	many	CATLSSGASNTGELFF	TGTGCCACCCTGTCTAGCGGGGCCTCGAACACCGGGGAGCTGTTTTTT
17	TRBV6-5	TRBJ2-5	.	few	CASSYSRVRGRQETQYF	TGTGCCAGCAGTTACTCTCGGGTCAGAGGGAGACAAGAGACCCAGTACTTC
14	TRBV5-4	TRBJ2-5	TRBD1	.	CASSWTGGQETQYF	TGTGCCAGCAGCTGGACAGGAGGTCAAGAGACCCAGTACTTC
16	TRBV7-9	TRBJ2-5	TRBD2	.	CASSGRGRGSQETQYF	TGTGCCAGCAGCGGGCGGGGGAGAGGATCACAAGAGACCCAGTACTTC
14	TRBV29-1	TRBJ2-7	TRBD1	.	CSVSQGASSYEQYF	TGCAGCGTGTCGCAGGGGGCAAGTTCCTACGAGCAGTACTTC
16	TRBV9	TRBJ2-1	TRBD2	.	CASSTQPSGGANEQFF	TGTGCCAGCAGCACCCAACCTAGCGGGGGGGCCAATGAGCAGTTCTTC